The subject of this entry is one T cell receptor (beta chain). This entry belongs to a study of cytomegalovirus exposure and HLA in healthy donors. Across the study: The 130 or so validation repertoires were reported in a later analysis to have been generated on the same platform as the roughly 720 first-cohort repertoires.

The CDR3 consists of 19 residues. CDR1 and CDR2 from the germline V gene are KGHSH and LQKENI. Trimming cost V 4 bases and J 2 bases, with 23 bases left between them. TCRdb's copy holds only in-frame clones and misses some; the assay was immunoSEQ multiplex PCR. The table records around 160,000 clones, around 90% of them present only once. The sample consisted of PBMCs. The sequence came from a man aged 18 to 29 in good health and CMV-seronegative. The chain carries TRBV18 and TRBJ2-2, with TRBD1 as a possible D gene (5 bases). The CDR3 DNA follows: TGTGCCAGCTCACTTTACCGATCTCTCATGACAGAAAACACCGGGGAGCTGTTTTTT. Protein: CASSLYRSLMTENTGELFF.